The rows below give T cell receptor beta chains drawn from one sample of a study of cytomegalovirus exposure and HLA in healthy donors. Sequencing used immunoSEQ multiplex PCR; TCRdb keeps in-frame clones, though not all of them. The repertoire includes 90,000 to 150,000 clones, 78% of them detected once, and 3% to 4% sits in the top ten. Specimen: PBMCs. The receptor set was obtained from a woman aged 25 to 39 in good health and CMV-seropositive. CDR3s include the opening cysteine and the closing phenylalanine or tryptophan. D genes are given only for firm matches. Clone size is shown for a subset of rows, as once, few, many or a class of expanded clone.

TRBJ2-4 TRBD2 15 TRBV5-4 . TGTGCCAGCAGACCAGGACTAGCGGGGGAAAACATTCAGTACTTC CASRPGLAGENIQYF
TRBJ2-3 TRBD2 16 TRBV4-1 . TGCGCCAGCAGCCAAGATCGGTGGGGGGGGACAGATACGCAGTATTTT CASSQDRWGGTDTQYF
TRBJ2-4 . 15 TRBV5-1 . TGCGCCAGCGCCCCGGAGGCTAGCGTGGTGAACATTCAGTACTTC CASAPEASVVNIQYF
TRBJ2-4 . 13 TRBV11-3 . TGTGCCAGCAGCTTAGACCGGAGGAACATTCAGTACTTC CASSLDRRNIQYF
TRBJ1-1 TRBD1 16 TRBV28 . TGTGCCAGCAGCGGAGACAGGGGACGTGGCGACACTGAAGCTTTCTTT CASSGDRGRGDTEAFF
TRBJ2-2 TRBD2 14 TRBV19 . TGTGCCAGTAAGAGCGGGACCGCACCCGGGGAGCTGTTTTTT CASKSGTAPGELFF
TRBJ2-2 TRBD2 15 TRBV6-1 . TGTGCCAGCAAACCGGGACTAGCGACTACCGGGGAGCTGTTTTTT CASKPGLATTGELFF
TRBJ2-5 TRBD1 16 TRBV7-9 . TGTGCCAGCAGCTTAAGGACAGGGGGCTACCAAGAGACCCAGTACTTC CASSLRTGGYQETQYF
TRBJ2-7 . 15 TRBV27 . TGTGCCAGCAGTTTATCGAGAGCAGGAACCTACGAGCAGTACTTC CASSLSRAGTYEQYF
TRBJ2-5 . 15 TRBV5-4 few TGTGCCAGCAGCCCCGGGAACAGCCAGGGGGAGACCCAGTACTTC CASSPGNSQGETQYF
TRBJ1-3 TRBD1 20 TRBV4-1 . TGCGCCAGCAGCCAAGATAAAAAAACTACAGGGGGCCCCTCTGGAAACACCATATATTTT CASSQDKKTTGGPSGNTIYF
TRBJ2-7 TRBD2 17 TRBV5-1 . TGCGCCAGCAGCTTGGGGGGCGGGGGGTCCTTCTCCTACGAGCAGTACTTC CASSLGGGGSFSYEQYF
TRBJ2-3 . 13 TRBV18 . TGTGCCAGCTCACAACAGAGCACAGATACGCAGTATTTT CASSQQSTDTQYF
TRBJ2-4 . 15 TRBV2 few TGTGCCAGCAAGTCCCAGTTGCTAGCCAAAAACATTCAGTACTTC CASKSQLLAKNIQYF
TRBJ2-3 . 12 TRBV27 . TGTGCCAGCAGTTCTAACACAGATACGCAGTATTTT CASSSNTDTQYF
TRBJ1-5 . 13 TRBV29-1 . TGCAGCGTTGTGCCCACAGGCGGTCAGCCCCAGCATTTT CSVVPTGGQPQHF
TRBJ2-1 TRBD2 19 TRBV16 . TGTGCCAGCAGCCAAGAAGCGGGGGGCGGGGGTGGCTCCTACAATGAGCAGTTCTTC CASSQEAGGGGGSYNEQFF
TRBJ2-3 . 15 TRBV7-9 . TGTGCCAGCAGCTTAGGGGAGAGTAGCACAGATACGCAGTATTTT CASSLGESSTDTQYF
TRBJ2-5 . 13 TRBV5-4 . TGTGCCAGCAGCTTGGACTCGAAAGAGACCCAGTACTTC CASSLDSKETQYF
TRBJ2-1 . 17 TRBV7-9 few TGTGCCAGCAGCTCCGGCTCGGGTAGGGGGTATAACAATGAGCAGTTCTTC CASSSGSGRGYNNEQFF
TRBJ1-1 TRBD1 14 TRBV18 . TGTGCCAGCTCAGGGGACAGGCGGGACACTGAAGCTTTCTTT CASSGDRRDTEAFF
TRBJ1-6 . 12 TRBV15 . TGTGCCACCAGCCGAGCCCAAGGACTCCTCCACTTT CATSRAQGLLHF
TRBJ2-3 TRBD1 15 TRBV7-9 . TGTGCCAGCAGCAGTACAGGGGGACACACAGATACGCAGTATTTT CASSSTGGHTDTQYF
TRBJ2-5 TRBD1 16 TRBV5-1 few TGCGCCAGCAGCCCCAGGGGTGACAGGGGCCTAGGGGAGCAGTACTTC CASSPRGDRGLGEQYF
TRBJ1-1 . 15 TRBV9 . TGTGCCAGCAGCGAACAGACAGGCCCGAACACTGAAGCTTTCTTT CASSEQTGPNTEAFF
TRBJ2-1 . 15 TRBV5-1 . TGCGCCAGCAGCCCGGGTCCGGCAGGGAACAATGAGCAGTTCTTC CASSPGPAGNNEQFF
TRBJ2-2 TRBD1 15 TRBV14 . TGTGCCAGCAGCTCCCGGGACAGGGCAACCGGGGAGCTGTTTTTT CASSSRDRATGELFF
TRBJ2-1 TRBD2 16 TRBV5-1 . TGCGCCAGCAGCCCGCAGACTAGCGGGGGGGCAAATGAGCAGTTCTTC CASSPQTSGGANEQFF
TRBJ2-5 TRBD2 13 TRBV5-1 . TGCGCCAGCAGCTCCGGGGGAGGGGAGATCCAGTACTTC CASSSGGGEIQYF
TRBJ1-2 . 12 TRBV30 few TGTGCCTGGAGCGCAGGGTTCTATGGCTACACCTTC CAWSAGFYGYTF
TRBJ2-1 TRBD1 16 TRBV4-2 . TGTGCCAGCAGCACAACCCCCAGGGGGTCCTACAATGAGCAGTTCTTC CASSTTPRGSYNEQFF
TRBJ1-5 . 14 TRBV5-1 . TGCGCCAGCAGCTTGGTTCAGGGCGGTCAGCCCCAGCATTTT CASSLVQGGQPQHF
TRBJ1-6 . 14 TRBV6-1 . TGTGCCAGCAGCGAGACGGGATGGGATTCACCCCTCCACTTT CASSETGWDSPLHF
TRBJ1-2 TRBD1 15 TRBV5-4 . TGTGCCAGCACCCCAGGGGGACAGCCCAACTATGGCTACACCTTC CASTPGGQPNYGYTF
TRBJ2-1 . 12 TRBV7-9 . TGTGCCAGCAGCTTAGGGAGCAATGAGCAGTTCTTC CASSLGSNEQFF
TRBJ1-1 . 13 TRBV11-2 . TGTGCCAGCGGAGCGGGGGTCAGCACTGAAGCTTTCTTT CASGAGVSTEAFF